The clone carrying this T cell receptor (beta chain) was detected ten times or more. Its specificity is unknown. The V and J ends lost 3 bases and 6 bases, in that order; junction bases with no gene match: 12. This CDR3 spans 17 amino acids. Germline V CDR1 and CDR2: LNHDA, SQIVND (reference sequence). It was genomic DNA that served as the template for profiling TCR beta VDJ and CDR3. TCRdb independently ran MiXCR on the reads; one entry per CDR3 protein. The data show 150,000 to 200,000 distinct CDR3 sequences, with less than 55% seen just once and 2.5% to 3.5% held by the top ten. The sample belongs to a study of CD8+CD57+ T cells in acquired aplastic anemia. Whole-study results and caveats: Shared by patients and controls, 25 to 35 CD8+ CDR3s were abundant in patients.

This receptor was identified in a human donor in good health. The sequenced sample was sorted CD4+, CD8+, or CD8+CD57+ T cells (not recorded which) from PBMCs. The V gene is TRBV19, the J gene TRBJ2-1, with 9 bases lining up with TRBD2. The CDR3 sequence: CASSIRTIAGEANEQFF. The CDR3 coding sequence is TGTGCCAGTAGTATTAGGACCATAGCGGGAGAAGCCAATGAGCAGTTCTTC.